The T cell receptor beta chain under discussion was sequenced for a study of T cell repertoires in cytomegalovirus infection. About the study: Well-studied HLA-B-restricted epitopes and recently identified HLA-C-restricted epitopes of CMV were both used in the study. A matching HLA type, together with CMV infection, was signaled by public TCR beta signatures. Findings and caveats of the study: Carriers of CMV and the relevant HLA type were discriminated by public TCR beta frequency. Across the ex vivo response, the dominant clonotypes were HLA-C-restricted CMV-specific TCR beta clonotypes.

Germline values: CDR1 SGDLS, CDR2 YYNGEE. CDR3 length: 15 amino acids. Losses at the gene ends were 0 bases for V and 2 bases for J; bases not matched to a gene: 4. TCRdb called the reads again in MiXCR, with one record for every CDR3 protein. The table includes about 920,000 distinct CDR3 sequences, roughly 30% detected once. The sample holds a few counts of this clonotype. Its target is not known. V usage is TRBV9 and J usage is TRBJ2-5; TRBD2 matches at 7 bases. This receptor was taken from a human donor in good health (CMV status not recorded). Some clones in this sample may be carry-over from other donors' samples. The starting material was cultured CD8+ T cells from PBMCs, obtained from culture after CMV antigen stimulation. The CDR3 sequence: CASSVGGGPQETQYF. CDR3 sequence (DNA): TGTGCCAGCAGCGTAGGCGGGGGACCTCAAGAGACCCAGTACTTC.